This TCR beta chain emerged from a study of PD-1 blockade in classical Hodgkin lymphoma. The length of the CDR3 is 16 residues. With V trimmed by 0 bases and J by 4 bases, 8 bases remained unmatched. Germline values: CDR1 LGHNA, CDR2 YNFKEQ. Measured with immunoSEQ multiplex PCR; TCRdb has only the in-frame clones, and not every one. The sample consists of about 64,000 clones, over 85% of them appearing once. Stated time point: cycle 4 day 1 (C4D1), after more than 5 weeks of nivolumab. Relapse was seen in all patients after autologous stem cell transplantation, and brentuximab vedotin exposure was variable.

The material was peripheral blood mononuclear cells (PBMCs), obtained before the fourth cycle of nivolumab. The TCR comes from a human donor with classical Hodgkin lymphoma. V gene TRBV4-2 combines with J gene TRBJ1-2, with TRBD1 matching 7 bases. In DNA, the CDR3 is TGTGCCAGCAGCCAAGAGATGGGACAGAGAATCTATGGCTACACCTTC. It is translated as CASSQEMGQRIYGYTF.